The clone carrying this T cell receptor beta chain was seen a handful of times. No antigen is known for it. Quantitative 5'-RACE with molecular barcodes was used to make the TCR beta libraries. TCRdb reanalysed the 5' RACE reads using MiXCR and keeps one entry per CDR3 protein. The table lists 100,000 to 150,000 distinct CDR3 sequences, about 15% of them singletons. Germline V gives CDR1 MGHRA, CDR2 YSYEKL. The ends were cut back, 0 bases at V and 4 bases at J, with 12 bases in the middle. This CDR3 comprises 15 residues. The data were obtained in a study of CD8 T cells in ankylosing spondylitis. Study findings and constraints: About 8 highly homologous variants made up a TCR beta motif that seemed to typify ankylosing spondylitis blood. The authors found the disease-linked clones to be CD8+ and relatively rare in peripheral blood.

The sequenced material came from blood, either unsorted or a sorted T cell fraction (not recorded which). The TCR comes from a male donor with ankylosing spondylitis. This chain connects TRBV4-1 to TRBJ1-2; D ambiguous. CDR3 in DNA: TGCGCCAGCAGCCAAGATTCTGGCGGACTCTATGGCTACACCTTC. It is translated as CASSQDSGGLYGYTF.